This T cell receptor beta chain appears in the sequencing data of a study of stem cell transplantation in POMP-related autoinflammatory disease (dated by TCRdb to about 2021). Looking at the study overall: According to the study's hypothesis, the TRB repertoire gets skewed because defective thymoproteasomes impair MHC class I-dependent CD8+ T-cell differentiation and positive selection. High-throughput TRB sequencing assessed how POMP deficiency affects T-cell receptor beta repertoire diversity and CDR3 characteristics. General study outcomes and caveats: Across all analyzed T-cell subsets, PRAID patients tended toward lower TRB diversity and higher clonality. The trend toward lower diversity and increased clonality in PRAID patients was statistically significant only for regulatory T cells. PRAID patients showed a restricted number of unique TRB V-J gene pairings.

The trim is 0 bases for V and 9 bases for J, with a gap of 9 bases between the germline ends. Including cysteine and phenylalanine, the CDR3 has 14 amino acids. Solely the CDR3 DNA is kept, with 42 bases framed from the first base. Per the germline V gene (reference sequence), LNHDA is the CDR1 and SQIVND is the CDR2. The library was built by means of the immunoSEQ multiplex PCR assay. Per the authors' processing: Repertoire diversity was quantified with Shannon entropy, accounting for clonal size distribution. The Gini-Simpson index (Simpson_1-D) was used to measure inequality of clonotype distribution. The immuneACCESS repertoire file appears here via TCRdb, limited to in-frame rearrangements. These files lack a portion of the clones; in checked studies, under half of the deficit traces to unresolved V genes, and the cause of the others is not known. V and J calls and clone size are as listed in that table; D and trimming were resolved from the DNA. In all, the sample holds over a thousand clones, and about 70% of those were seen once. The leading ten clones occupy over 60% of the sample.

This clone has a handful of counts. No cognate antigen has been identified for it. The input lacks base qualities; no much larger clone sits a single base away. Before TRB sequencing, the T-cell subsets, namely conventional T cells, CD8+ T cells, regulatory T cells, and T follicular helper cells, were sorted. The clonotype comes from a human donor in good health. Sequencing was carried out using CD8+ T cells from PBMCs. This chain is built from TRBV19 and TRBJ1-6; TRBD1 might be the D gene, on 5 matching bases. The CDR3 here reads CASSIDAGGSPLHF. DNA sequence: TGTGCCAGTAGTATAGACGCCGGGGGTTCACCCCTCCACTTT.